This record concerns one TCR beta chain sequence. TCRdb reprocessed the RT-PCR reads via MiXCR and lists one record per CDR3 protein. The repertoire holds about 650,000 distinct CDR3 sequences, with roughly 15% as singletons. The data stem from a study of response to subunit inactivated influenza vaccine. The V end was cut by 3 bases, the J end by 1 base, with 9 bases between. The CDR3 totals 14 residues. Per germline, CDR1 MNHEY and CDR2 SVGEGT. This TCR derives from a man over 45 who received an inactivated influenza vaccine. The source was PBMCs from blood, collected around two weeks before vaccination. The V and J genes are TRBV6-2 or TRBV6-3 and TRBJ1-1; D remains ambiguous. The CDR3 spells CASSYLRANTEAFF. CDR3 bases: TGTGCCAGCAGTTATTTGCGGGCGAACACTGAAGCTTTCTTT.